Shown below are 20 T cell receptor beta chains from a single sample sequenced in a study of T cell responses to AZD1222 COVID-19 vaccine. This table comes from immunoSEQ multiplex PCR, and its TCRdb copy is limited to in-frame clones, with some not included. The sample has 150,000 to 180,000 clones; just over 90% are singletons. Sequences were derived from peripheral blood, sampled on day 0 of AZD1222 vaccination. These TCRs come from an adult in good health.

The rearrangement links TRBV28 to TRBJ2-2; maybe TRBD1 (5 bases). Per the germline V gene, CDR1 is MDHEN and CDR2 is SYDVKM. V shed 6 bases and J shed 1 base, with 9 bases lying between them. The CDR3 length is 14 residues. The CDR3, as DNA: TGTGCCAGCAGAAGCGACAGGAACACCGGGGAGCTGTTTTTT. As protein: CASRSDRNTGELFF. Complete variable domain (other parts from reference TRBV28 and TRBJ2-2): DVKVTQSSRYLVKRTGEKVFLECVQDMDHENMFWYRQDPGLGLRLIYFSYDVKMKEKGDIPEGYSVSREKKERFSLILESASTNQTSMYLCASRSDRNTGELFFGEGSRLTVL.

The CDR3 DNA reads TGTGCCAGCAGTTACTCACGGAGTTCTAACTATGGCTACACCTTC. It translates to CASSYSRSSNYGYTF. The V call is TRBV6-5, the J call TRBJ1-2; D remains ambiguous. CDR3 length equals 15 residues. Germline CDR1 and CDR2: MNHEY and SVGAGI. Trimming took off 0 bases at V and 0 bases at J, with 8 bases between the two ends.

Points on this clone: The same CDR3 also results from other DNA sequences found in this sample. CDR3 in DNA: TGCAGCGTCGGGGTCATGAACACTGAAGCTTTCTTT. The encoded protein is CSVGVMNTEAFF. The V gene is TRBV29-1, the J gene TRBJ1-1; D is undetermined. V lost 6 bases and J lost 0, with 8 bases in between. CDR3 length: 12 residues. Germline V gene data show CDR1 as SQVTM and CDR2 as ANQGSEA.

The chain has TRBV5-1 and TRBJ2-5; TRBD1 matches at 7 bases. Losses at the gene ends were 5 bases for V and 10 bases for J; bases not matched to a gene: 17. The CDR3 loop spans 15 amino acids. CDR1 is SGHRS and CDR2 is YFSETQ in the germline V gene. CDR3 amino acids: CASSWDRTLRVDQYF. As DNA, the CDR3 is TGCGCCAGCAGTTGGGACAGAACCCTAAGGGTGGACCAGTACTTC.

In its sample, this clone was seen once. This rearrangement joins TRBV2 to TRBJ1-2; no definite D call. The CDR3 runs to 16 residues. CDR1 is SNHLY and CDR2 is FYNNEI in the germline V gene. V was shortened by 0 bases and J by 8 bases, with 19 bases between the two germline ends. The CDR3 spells CASSEAGPARSKGYTF. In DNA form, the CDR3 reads TGTGCCAGCAGTGAAGCGGGTCCCGCACGGTCTAAGGGCTACACCTTC.

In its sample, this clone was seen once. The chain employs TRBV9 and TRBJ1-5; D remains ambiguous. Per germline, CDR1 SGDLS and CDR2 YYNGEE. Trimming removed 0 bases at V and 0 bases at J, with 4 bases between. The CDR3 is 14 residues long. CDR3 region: CASSVGPSNQPQHF. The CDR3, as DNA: TGTGCCAGCAGCGTAGGCCCTAGCAATCAGCCCCAGCATTTT.

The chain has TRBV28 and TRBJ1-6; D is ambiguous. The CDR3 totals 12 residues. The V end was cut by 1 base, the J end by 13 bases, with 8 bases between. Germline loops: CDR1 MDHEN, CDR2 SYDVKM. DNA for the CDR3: TGTGCCAGCAGTTTATCGCAGGTCCCCCTCCACTTT. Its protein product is CASSLSQVPLHF.

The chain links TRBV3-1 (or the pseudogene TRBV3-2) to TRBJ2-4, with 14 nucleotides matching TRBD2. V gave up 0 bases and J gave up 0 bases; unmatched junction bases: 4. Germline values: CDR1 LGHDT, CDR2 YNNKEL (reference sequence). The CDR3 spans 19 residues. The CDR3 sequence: CASSQEGLAGGLAKNIQYF. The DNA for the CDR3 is TGTGCCAGCAGCCAAGAAGGACTAGCGGGAGGACTAGCCAAAAACATTCAGTACTTC.

The CDR3 nucleotides are TGTGCCAGCAGTGATCACAATACGAACACCATATATTTT. Amino acid sequence: CASSDHNTNTIYF. This chain joins TRBV25-1 and TRBJ1-3, with D uncertain. V was clipped by 3 bases and J by 7 bases, with 10 bases between them. The length of the CDR3 is 13 residues. Germline CDR1 MGHDK, CDR2 SYGVNS.

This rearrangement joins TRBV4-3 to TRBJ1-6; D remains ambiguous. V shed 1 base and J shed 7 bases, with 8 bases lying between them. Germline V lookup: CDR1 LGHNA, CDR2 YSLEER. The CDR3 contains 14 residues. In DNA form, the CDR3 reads TGCGCCAGCAGCCAAGGCGGAGGAAATTCACCCCTCCACTTT. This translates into CASSQGGGNSPLHF.

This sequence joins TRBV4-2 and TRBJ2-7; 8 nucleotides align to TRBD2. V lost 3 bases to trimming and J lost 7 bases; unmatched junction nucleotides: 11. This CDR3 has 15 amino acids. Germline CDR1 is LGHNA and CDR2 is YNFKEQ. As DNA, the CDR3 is TGTGCCAGCAGCCACCAAGCGGGAGAGTATAGGGAGCAGTACTTC. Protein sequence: CASSHQAGEYREQYF.

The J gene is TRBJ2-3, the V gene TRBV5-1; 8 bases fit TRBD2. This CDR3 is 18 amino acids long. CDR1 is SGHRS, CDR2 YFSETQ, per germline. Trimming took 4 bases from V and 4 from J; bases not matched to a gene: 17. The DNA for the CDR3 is TGCGCCAGCAGCATGAAACAGAGATCGGGACTAGTCGCAGATACGCAGTATTTT. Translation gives CASSMKQRSGLVADTQYF.

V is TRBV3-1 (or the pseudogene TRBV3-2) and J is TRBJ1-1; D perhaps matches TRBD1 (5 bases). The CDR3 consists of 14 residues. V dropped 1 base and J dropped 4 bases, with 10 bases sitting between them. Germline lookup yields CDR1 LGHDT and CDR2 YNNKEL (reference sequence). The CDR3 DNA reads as TGTGCCAGCAGCCAAGGTCAGGGTGGCACTGAAGCTTTCTTT. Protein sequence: CASSQGQGGTEAFF.

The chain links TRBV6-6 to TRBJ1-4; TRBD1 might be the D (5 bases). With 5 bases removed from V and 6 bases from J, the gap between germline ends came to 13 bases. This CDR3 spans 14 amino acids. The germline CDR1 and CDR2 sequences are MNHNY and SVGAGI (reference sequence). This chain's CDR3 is CASSPREGYEKLFF. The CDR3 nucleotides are TGTGCCAGCAGTCCCAGGGAGGGATATGAAAAACTGTTTTTT.

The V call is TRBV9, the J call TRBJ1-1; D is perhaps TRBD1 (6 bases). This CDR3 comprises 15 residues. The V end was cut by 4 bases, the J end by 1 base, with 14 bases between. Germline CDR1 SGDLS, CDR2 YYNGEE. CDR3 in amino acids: CASSTPTGENTEAFF. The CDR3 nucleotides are TGTGCCAGCAGCACTCCGACAGGAGAGAACACTGAAGCTTTCTTT.

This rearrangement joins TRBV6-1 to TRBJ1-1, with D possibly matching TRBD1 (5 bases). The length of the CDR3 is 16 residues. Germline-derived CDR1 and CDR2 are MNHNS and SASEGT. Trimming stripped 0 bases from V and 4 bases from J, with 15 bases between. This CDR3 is CASSEAAGGSGTEAFF. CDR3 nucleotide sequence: TGTGCCAGCAGTGAAGCGGCGGGGGGGTCGGGCACTGAAGCTTTCTTT.

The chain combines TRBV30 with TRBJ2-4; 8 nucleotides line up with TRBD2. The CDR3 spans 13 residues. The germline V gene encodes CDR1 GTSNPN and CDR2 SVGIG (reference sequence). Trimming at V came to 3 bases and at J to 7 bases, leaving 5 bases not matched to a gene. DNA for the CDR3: TGTGCCTGGAGCGGGGGGGATTGGAACATTCAGTACTTC. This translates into CAWSGGDWNIQYF.

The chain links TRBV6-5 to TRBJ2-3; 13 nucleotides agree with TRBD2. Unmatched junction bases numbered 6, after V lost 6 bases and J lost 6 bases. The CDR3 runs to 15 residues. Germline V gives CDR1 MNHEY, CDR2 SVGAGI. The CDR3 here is CASSLGLAGADTQYF. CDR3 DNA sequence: TGTGCCAGCAGCCTAGGACTAGCGGGAGCCGATACGCAGTATTTT.

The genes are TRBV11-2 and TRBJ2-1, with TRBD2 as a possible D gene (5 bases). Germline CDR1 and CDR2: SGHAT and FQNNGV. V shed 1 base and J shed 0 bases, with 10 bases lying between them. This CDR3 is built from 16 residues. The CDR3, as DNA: TGTGCCAGCAGCTTAGTCCGTGGAGGCTCCTACAATGAGCAGTTCTTC. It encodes CASSLVRGGSYNEQFF.

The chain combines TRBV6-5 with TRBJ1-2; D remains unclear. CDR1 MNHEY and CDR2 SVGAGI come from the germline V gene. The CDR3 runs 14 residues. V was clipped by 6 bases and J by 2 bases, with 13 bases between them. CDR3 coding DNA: TGTGCCAGCAGGAGGCCGGGAGACAACTATGGCTACACCTTC. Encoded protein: CASRRPGDNYGYTF.